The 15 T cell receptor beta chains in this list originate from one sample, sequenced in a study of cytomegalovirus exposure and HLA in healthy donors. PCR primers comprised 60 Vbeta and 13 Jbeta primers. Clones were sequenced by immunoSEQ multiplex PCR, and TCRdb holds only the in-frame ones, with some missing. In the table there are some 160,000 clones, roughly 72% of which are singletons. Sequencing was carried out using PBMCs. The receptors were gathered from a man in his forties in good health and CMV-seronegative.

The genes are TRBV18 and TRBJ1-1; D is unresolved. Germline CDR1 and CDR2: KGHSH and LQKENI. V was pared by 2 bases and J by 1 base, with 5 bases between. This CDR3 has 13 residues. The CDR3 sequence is CASSPGPNTEAFF. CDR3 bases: TGTGCCAGCTCACCAGGGCCGAACACTGAAGCTTTCTTT.

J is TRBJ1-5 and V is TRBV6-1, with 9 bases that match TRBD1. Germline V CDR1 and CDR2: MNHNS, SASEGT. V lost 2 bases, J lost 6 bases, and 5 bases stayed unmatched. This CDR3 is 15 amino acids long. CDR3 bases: TGTGCCAGCAGTGAACCAGGGGACAGGGCTCAGCCCCAGCATTTT. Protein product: CASSEPGDRAQPQHF.

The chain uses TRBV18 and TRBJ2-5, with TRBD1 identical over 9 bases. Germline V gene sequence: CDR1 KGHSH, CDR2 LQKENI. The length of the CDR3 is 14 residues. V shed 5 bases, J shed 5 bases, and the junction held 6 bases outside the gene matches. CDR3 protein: CASSAQGAGETQYF. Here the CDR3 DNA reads TGTGCCAGCTCAGCACAGGGGGCAGGGGAGACCCAGTACTTC.

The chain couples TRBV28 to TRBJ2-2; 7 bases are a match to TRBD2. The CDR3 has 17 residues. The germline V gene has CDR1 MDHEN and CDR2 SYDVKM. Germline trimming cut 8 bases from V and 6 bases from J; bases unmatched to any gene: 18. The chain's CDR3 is CASHSPSTAGNSGELFF. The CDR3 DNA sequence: TGTGCCAGCCATTCCCCCTCCACAGCGGGAAATTCCGGGGAGCTGTTTTTT.

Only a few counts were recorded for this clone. The CDR3 protein is CASGQGGELFF. The CDR3 bases are TGTGCCAGCGGGCAGGGCGGGGAGCTGTTTTTT. The chain uses TRBV7-3 and TRBJ2-2, with D possibly matching TRBD1 (5 bases). Germline loops: CDR1 SGHTA, CDR2 FQGTGA. The CDR3 has 11 amino acids. V lost 8 bases and J lost 7, with 8 bases in between.

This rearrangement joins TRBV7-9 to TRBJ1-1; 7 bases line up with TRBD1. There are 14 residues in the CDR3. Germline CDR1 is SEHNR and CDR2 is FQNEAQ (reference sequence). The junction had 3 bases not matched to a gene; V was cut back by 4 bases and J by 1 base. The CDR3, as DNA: TGTGCCAGCAGCTCGGGACAGCCGAACACTGAAGCTTTCTTT. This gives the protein CASSSGQPNTEAFF.

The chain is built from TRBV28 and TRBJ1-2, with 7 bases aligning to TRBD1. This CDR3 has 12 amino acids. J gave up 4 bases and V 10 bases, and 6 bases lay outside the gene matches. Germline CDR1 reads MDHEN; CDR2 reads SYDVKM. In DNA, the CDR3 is TGTGCCATCAACCCAGGGGGCTATGGCTACACCTTC. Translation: CAINPGGYGYTF.

The chain's CDR3 is CASSQGQGVITDTQYF. The CDR3 DNA reads as TGCGCCAGCAGCCAAGGACAGGGCGTAATCACAGATACGCAGTATTTT. The J gene is TRBJ2-3, the V gene TRBV4-1; 7 bases map to TRBD1. This CDR3 contains 16 residues. CDR1 and CDR2 (germline): MGHRA, YSYEKL. V lost 1 base to trimming and J lost 2 bases; unmatched junction nucleotides: 6.

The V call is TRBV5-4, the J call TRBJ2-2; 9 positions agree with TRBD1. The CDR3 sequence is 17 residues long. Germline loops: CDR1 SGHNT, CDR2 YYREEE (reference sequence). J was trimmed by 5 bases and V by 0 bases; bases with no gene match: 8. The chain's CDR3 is CASSLGLGTGKTGELFF. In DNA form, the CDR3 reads TGTGCCAGCAGCTTGGGTTTGGGGACAGGGAAGACCGGGGAGCTGTTTTTT.

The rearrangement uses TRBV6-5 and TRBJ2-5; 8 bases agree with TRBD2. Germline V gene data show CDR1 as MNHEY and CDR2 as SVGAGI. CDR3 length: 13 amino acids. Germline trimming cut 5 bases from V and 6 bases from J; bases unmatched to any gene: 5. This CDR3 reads CASSNRLAQTQYF. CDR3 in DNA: TGTGCCAGCAGTAATCGACTAGCGCAGACCCAGTACTTC.

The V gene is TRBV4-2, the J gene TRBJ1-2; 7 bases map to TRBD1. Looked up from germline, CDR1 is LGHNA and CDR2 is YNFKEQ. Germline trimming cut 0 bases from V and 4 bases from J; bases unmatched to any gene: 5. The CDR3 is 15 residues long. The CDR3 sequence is CASSQDRQGGYGYTF. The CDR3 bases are TGTGCCAGCAGCCAAGATCGACAGGGAGGCTATGGCTACACCTTC.

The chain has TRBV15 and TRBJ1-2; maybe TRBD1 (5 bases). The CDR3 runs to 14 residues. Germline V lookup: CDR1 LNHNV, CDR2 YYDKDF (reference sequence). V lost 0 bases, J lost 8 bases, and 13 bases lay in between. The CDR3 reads CATSRERQGLGYTF. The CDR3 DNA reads TGTGCCACCAGCAGAGAGCGGCAGGGTTTAGGCTACACCTTC.

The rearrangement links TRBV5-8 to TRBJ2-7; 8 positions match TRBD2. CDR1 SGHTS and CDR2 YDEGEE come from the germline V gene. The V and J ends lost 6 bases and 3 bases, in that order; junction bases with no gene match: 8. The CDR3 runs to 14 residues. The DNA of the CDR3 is TGTGCCAGCAACCTACTAGCGGACGACTACGAGCAGTACTTC. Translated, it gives CASNLLADDYEQYF.

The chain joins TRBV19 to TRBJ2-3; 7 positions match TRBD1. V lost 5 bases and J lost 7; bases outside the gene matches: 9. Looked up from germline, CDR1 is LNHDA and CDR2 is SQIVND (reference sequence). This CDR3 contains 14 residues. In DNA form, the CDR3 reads TGTGCCAGTAGTGCCGGCTCGACAGGGTATACGCAGTATTTT. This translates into CASSAGSTGYTQYF.

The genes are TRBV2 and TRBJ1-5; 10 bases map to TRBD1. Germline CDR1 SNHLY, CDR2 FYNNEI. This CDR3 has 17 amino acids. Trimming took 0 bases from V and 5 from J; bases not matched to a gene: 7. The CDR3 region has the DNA TGTGCCAGCAGTGAAGCGCTGGGACAGGGGTGGGATCAGCCCCAGCATTTT. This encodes CASSEALGQGWDQPQHF.